These 22 T cell receptor beta chains were all obtained from the same sample, sequenced in a study of shared clonotypes between healthy human individuals. Only CD45RO-negative cells positively selected for CCR7 counted as naive CD8 cells, so terminally differentiated effector memory CD45RA+ cells were excluded. This table comes from immunoSEQ multiplex PCR, and its TCRdb copy is limited to in-frame clones, with some not included. Of under 2,000,000 clones listed, approximately 94% were seen once; the top ten hold roughly 1.2%. Source material: naive CD8+ T cells sorted from blood. These TCRs come from a man between 18 and 35 years old in good health.

The table lists this clone with a count of one. The rearrangement uses TRBV27 and TRBJ2-7; TRBD2 matches 7 bases. J was trimmed by 7 bases and V by 6 bases; bases with no gene match: 9. The CDR3 is 13 amino acids. Germline V CDR1 and CDR2: MNHEY, SMNVEV (reference sequence). The CDR3: CASSPSSGREQYF. As DNA, the CDR3 is TGTGCCAGCAGCCCCTCTAGCGGTAGAGAGCAGTACTTC.

The chain employs TRBV4-3 and TRBJ2-5; no firm D call. Judging by the DNA end, TRBJ2-7 fits better; the J call may be wrong. CDR3 length: 15 amino acids. Germline-derived CDR1 and CDR2 are LGHNA and YSLEER. CDR3 amino acids: CASSQATGWDYEQYF. In DNA, the CDR3 is TGCGCCAGCAGCCAAGCCACGGGCTGGGACTACGAGCAGTACTTC.

The chain uses TRBV6-6 and TRBJ2-7; D is unresolved. The CDR3 sequence is 12 residues long. Deletions cut 7 bases from V and 7 bases from J, with 14 bases between. Germline CDR1 and CDR2: MNHNY and SVGAGI (reference sequence). The CDR3 region is CASMGSTGEQYF. The CDR3 DNA reads TGTGCCAGCATGGGGTCCACTGGGGAGCAGTACTTC.

The chain joins TRBV27 to TRBJ2-7; TRBD2 matches 8 bases. The germline gives CDR1 MNHEY, CDR2 SMNVEV (reference sequence). This CDR3 is 18 amino acids long. The V segment lost 3 bases and the J segment 0 bases; nucleotides outside the gene matches: 13. CDR3 nucleotide sequence: TGTGCCAGCAGTTTTCGGGGGGGGGATGGAAGCTCCTCCTACGAGCAGTACTTC. Translating it yields CASSFRGGDGSSSYEQYF.

The gene calls are TRBV5-1 and TRBJ2-7, with D perhaps TRBD1 (5 bases). Germline assignment: CDR1 SGHRS and CDR2 YFSETQ. V lost 3 bases to trimming and J lost 3 bases, with 16 bases between them. This CDR3 is 15 amino acids long. The CDR3 DNA is TGCGCCAGCAGCTCACTCGCAGGGTCAGGCTACGAGCAGTACTTC. The encoded protein is CASSSLAGSGYEQYF.

Of note for this clone: The same CDR3 can be traced to other DNA sequences in this sample. This chain joins TRBV6-5 and TRBJ1-5; possibly TRBD1 for D (6 bases). The CDR3 is 14 residues long. CDR1 is MNHEY, CDR2 SVGAGI, per germline. Trimming removed 0 bases at V and 6 bases at J, with 9 bases between. Here the CDR3 reads CASSYSQGGQPQHF. Written as DNA, the CDR3 is TGTGCCAGCAGTTACTCACAGGGAGGTCAGCCCCAGCATTTT.

The chain uses TRBV6-1 and TRBJ1-2, with 9 positions matching TRBD1. The CDR3 runs to 11 residues. V was pared by 7 bases and J by 13 bases, with 7 bases of the junction left unmatched. CDR1 MNHNS and CDR2 SASEGT come from the germline V gene. The CDR3 DNA is TGTGCCAGCATGGGGGACAGGGCCCCCACCTTC. This gives the protein CASMGDRAPTF.

This clone was seen only once. This rearrangement joins TRBV10-2 to TRBJ2-7; the match to TRBD1 covers 9 bases. Germline CDR1 and CDR2: WSHSY and SAAADI. The CDR3 contains 16 residues. J gave up 1 base and V 2 bases, and 6 bases lay outside the gene matches. As DNA, the CDR3 is TGCGCCAGCAGTGAGGCGGACAGGGGTCTTTCCTACGAGCAGTACTTC. Its protein is CASSEADRGLSYEQYF.

The rearrangement uses TRBV6-5 and TRBJ2-7; D is tentatively TRBD1 or TRBD2 (6 bases each). V was clipped by 2 bases and J by 2 bases, with 10 bases between them. Germline values: CDR1 MNHEY, CDR2 SVGAGI. The CDR3 spans 14 residues. The CDR3 spells CASSYRGEAYEQYF. DNA of the CDR3: TGTGCCAGCAGTTACAGGGGGGAGGCCTACGAGCAGTACTTC.

The chain couples TRBV4-3 to TRBJ2-7, with 7 nucleotides matching TRBD2. Germline CDR1 LGHNA, CDR2 YSLEER. The V segment lost 0 bases and the J segment 3 bases; nucleotides outside the gene matches: 8. CDR3 length: 16 residues. The CDR3 DNA is TGCGCCAGCAGCCAAGATTGGGGGGGGACTGGCTACGAGCAGTACTTC. Amino acid sequence: CASSQDWGGTGYEQYF.

The chain is built from TRBV2 and TRBJ1-6; TRBD1 is a possible D gene (5 bases). The CDR3 spans 16 residues. Per germline, CDR1 SNHLY and CDR2 FYNNEI. Trimming pared 3 bases from V and 10 bases from J, leaving 19 bases between. The CDR3 sequence is CASSDGGAGLRSPLHF. DNA of the CDR3: TGTGCCAGCAGTGACGGCGGAGCAGGGCTAAGATCACCCCTCCACTTT. The variable domain in full, completed from reference TRBV2 and TRBJ1-6, reads EPEVTQTPSHQVTQMGQEVILRCVPISNHLYFYWYRQILGQKVEFLVSFYNNEISEKSEIFDDQFSVERPDGSNFTLKIRSTKLEDSAMYFCASSDGGAGLRSPLHFGNGTRLTVT.

The rearrangement uses TRBV28 and TRBJ2-7, with TRBD2 as a possible D gene (5 bases). CDR3 length: 14 amino acids. Germline loops: CDR1 MDHEN, CDR2 SYDVKM. With 4 bases removed from V and 4 bases from J, the gap between germline ends came to 14 bases. CDR3 nucleotides: TGTGCCAGCAGTTCGGTCGGGGATGATTACGAGCAGTACTTC. Translating it yields CASSSVGDDYEQYF.

Only one count was recorded for this clone. The rearrangement links TRBV7-9 to TRBJ2-3; D perhaps matches TRBD2 (6 bases). V lost 6 bases to trimming and J lost 4 bases, with 8 bases between them. This CDR3 spans 12 amino acids. Germline values: CDR1 SEHNR, CDR2 FQNEAQ (reference sequence). As DNA, the CDR3 is TGTGCCAGCAGAACGGGGGCAGATACGCAGTATTTT. This gives the protein CASRTGADTQYF. The full variable domain, in which reference TRBV7-9 and TRBJ2-3 provide the parts outside the CDR3, is DTGVSQNPRHKITKRGQNVTFRCDPISEHNRLYWYRQTLGQGPEFLTYFQNEAQLEKSRLLSDRFSAERPKGSFSTLEIQRTEQGDSAMYLCASRTGADTQYFGPGTRLTVL.

The chain couples TRBV2 to TRBJ2-5, with D unclear. CDR1 and CDR2 (germline): SNHLY, FYNNEI. Between the trimmed V and J ends, which lost 2 bases and 1 base, there was a span of 17 bases. The CDR3 runs 17 residues. For the CDR3, the DNA is TGTGCCAGCAGTGAACTACCAGTTACACACCTCCAAGAGACCCAGTACTTC. Protein product: CASSELPVTHLQETQYF.

This clone showed up just a few times. Other DNA sequences in this specimen translate into the identical CDR3. V usage is TRBV19 and J usage is TRBJ2-7; D gene unclear. V lost 3 bases to trimming and J lost 3 bases, with 9 bases between them. The germline gives CDR1 LNHDA, CDR2 SQIVND (reference sequence). The CDR3 has 13 amino acids. As DNA, the CDR3 is TGTGCCAGTAGTATCGGCAGCAGCTACGAGCAGTACTTC. Translating gives CASSIGSSYEQYF. The whole variable domain, remainder taken from reference TRBV19 and TRBJ2-7, is DGGITQSPKYLFRKEGQNVTLSCEQNLNHDAMYWYRQDPGQGLRLIYYSQIVNDFQKGDIAEGYSVSREKKESFPLTVTSAQKNPTAFYLCASSIGSSYEQYFGPGTRLTVT.

This chain links TRBV15 with TRBJ2-1, with 7 bases that match TRBD2. The germline V gene has CDR1 LNHNV and CDR2 YYDKDF (reference sequence). CDR3 length equals 11 residues. Unmatched junction bases numbered 4, after V lost 8 bases and J lost 9 bases. For the CDR3, the DNA is TGTGCCACCCGGGGGGATAGTGAGCAGTTCTTC. Protein product: CATRGDSEQFF.

The V call is TRBV4-2, the J call TRBJ2-7; possible D gene TRBD2, 5 bases. V lost 5 bases and J lost 0, with 20 bases in between. The CDR3 loop spans 17 amino acids. The V gene's germline CDR1 is LGHNA and CDR2 YNFKEQ. The CDR3 coding sequence is TGTGCCAGCAGCTTATCGGACGGAGGCGTTAGCTCCTACGAGCAGTACTTC. Translation gives CASSLSDGGVSSYEQYF.

CDR3 sequence (DNA): TGTGCCAGCAGTCTTAGGGGTGGGGGCCTCGAGCAGTACTTC. It encodes CASSLRGGGLEQYF. V gene TRBV6-5 combines with J gene TRBJ2-7; possibly TRBD1 for D (6 bases). V lost 5 bases to trimming and J lost 6 bases, with 17 bases between them. Germline assignment: CDR1 MNHEY and CDR2 SVGAGI. The CDR3 runs to 14 residues.

The chain recombines TRBV5-6 with TRBJ1-5; D gene ambiguous. Germline V CDR1 and CDR2: SGHDT, YYEEEE. The CDR3 loop spans 15 amino acids. V lost 3 bases, J lost 5 bases, and 15 bases lay in between. The CDR3 region has the DNA TGTGCCAGCAGCTATGGGCCGGGGTATGATCAGCCCCAGCATTTT. The encoded protein is CASSYGPGYDQPQHF. Complete variable domain (other parts from reference TRBV5-6 and TRBJ1-5): DAGVTQSPTHLIKTRGQQVTLRCSPKSGHDTVSWYQQALGQGPQFIFQYYEEEERQRGNFPDRFSGHQFPNYSSELNVNALLLGDSALYLCASSYGPGYDQPQHFGDGTRLSIL.

The chain has TRBV13 and TRBJ1-3; maybe TRBD1 (5 bases). The germline V gene has CDR1 PRHDT and CDR2 FYEKMQ (reference sequence). V shed 1 base and J shed 8 bases, with 6 bases lying between them. The CDR3 has 12 residues. DNA of the CDR3: TGTGCCAGCAGCTTAGTAGGGGACACCATATATTTT. Its translation: CASSLVGDTIYF.

The DNA for the CDR3 is TGTGCCAGCAGCTTATTTGGACAGGGCGCGGAGGGAAACACCATATATTTT. It translates to CASSLFGQGAEGNTIYF. The chain couples TRBV7-6 to TRBJ1-3, with TRBD1 matching 8 bases. This CDR3 contains 17 residues. Per germline, CDR1 SGHVS and CDR2 FNYEAQ. With V trimmed by 2 bases and J by 4 bases, 10 bases remained unmatched.

CDR3 loop: CASSLGDSSTDTQYF. CDR3 in DNA: TGTGCCAGCAGCTTAGGAGACAGTAGCACAGATACGCAGTATTTT. The chain combines TRBV7-6 with TRBJ2-3, with D maybe TRBD1 (5 bases). V was pared by 1 base and J by 0 bases, with 8 bases between. The CDR3 contains 15 residues. Germline-derived CDR1 and CDR2 are SGHVS and FNYEAQ.